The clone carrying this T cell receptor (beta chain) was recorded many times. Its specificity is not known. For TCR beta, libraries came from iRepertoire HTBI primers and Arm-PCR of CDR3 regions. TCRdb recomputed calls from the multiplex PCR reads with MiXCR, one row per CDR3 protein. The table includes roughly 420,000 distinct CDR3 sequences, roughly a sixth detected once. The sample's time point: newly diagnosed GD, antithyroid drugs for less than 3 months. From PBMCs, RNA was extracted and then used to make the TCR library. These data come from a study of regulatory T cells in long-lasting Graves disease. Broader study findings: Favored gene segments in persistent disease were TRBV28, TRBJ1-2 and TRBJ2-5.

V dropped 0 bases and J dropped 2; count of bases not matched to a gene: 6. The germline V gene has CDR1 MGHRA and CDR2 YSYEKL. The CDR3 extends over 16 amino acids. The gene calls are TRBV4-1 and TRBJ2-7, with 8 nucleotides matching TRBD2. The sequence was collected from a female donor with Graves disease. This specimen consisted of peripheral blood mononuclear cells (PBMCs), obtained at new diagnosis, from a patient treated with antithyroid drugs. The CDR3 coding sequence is TGCGCCAGCAGCCAAGATCTGGCGGGGGGAACCTACGAGCAGTACTTC. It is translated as CASSQDLAGGTYEQYF.